Listed below are T cell receptor beta chains from one sample, sequenced in a study of CD4 T cell repertoires in COVID-19. Profiling relied on immunoSEQ multiplex PCR, and the TCRdb table lists in-frame clones only, not all of them. Among over 20,000 clones listed, more than 75% were seen once. The sample here was central memory CD4+ T cells from blood, taken before the COVID-19 pandemic. Receptors originate from a human donor who had COVID-19. Both conserved end residues are part of each CDR3. The order of the fields is V gene, J gene, clone size, D gene, CDR3 protein, CDR3 DNA. The D gene is left open where the match is weak. The size of a clone is reported for some rows only, either as once, few or many, or as a class for expanded clones.

>TRBV5-4|TRBJ1-2|.|.
CASSPDSFTGNYGYTF
TGTGCCAGCAGCCCGGACTCATTTACGGGGAACTATGGCTACACCTTC
>TRBV2|TRBJ1-6|once|TRBD1
CASKVTGDSPLHF
TGTGCCAGCAAAGTGACAGGGGATTCACCCCTCCACTTT
>TRBV10-3|TRBJ1-2|.|TRBD1
CAISSDRGQSYTF
TGTGCCATCAGTTCAGACAGGGGGCAGAGCTACACCTTC
>TRBV5-8|TRBJ1-4|.|TRBD1
CASSLDWGTGGEKLFF
TGTGCCAGCAGCTTGGATTGGGGGACAGGGGGTGAAAAACTGTTTTTT
>TRBV9|TRBJ2-3|.|TRBD2
CASSVITGGGADTQYF
TGTGCCAGCAGCGTTATAACGGGGGGTGGTGCAGATACGCAGTATTTT
>TRBV6-1|TRBJ1-1|.|.
CASSPKGLVNTEAFF
TGTGCCAGCAGCCCGAAGGGGTTGGTCAACACTGAAGCTTTCTTT
>TRBV30|TRBJ1-2|.|.
CAWSRGANYGYTF
TGTGCCTGGAGCAGGGGTGCTAACTATGGCTACACCTTC
>TRBV5-4|TRBJ1-1|.|.
CASSLGADGSEAFF
TGTGCCAGCAGCTTGGGCGCGGACGGGAGCGAAGCTTTCTTT
>TRBV11-2|TRBJ2-3|.|.
CASSPLGGDTQYF
TGTGCCAGCAGCCCCTTAGGGGGAGATACGCAGTATTTT
>TRBV4-1|TRBJ1-2|.|TRBD1
CASSQDEQGVEGYTF
TGCGCCAGCAGCCAAGATGAACAGGGGGTTGAAGGCTACACCTTC
>TRBV7-2|TRBJ2-2|once|.
CASSSRGGELFF
TGTGCCAGCAGCTCTCGGGGCGGGGAGCTGTTTTTT
>TRBV5-1|TRBJ1-6|once|.
CASSLDGGQNSPLHF
TGCGCCAGCAGCTTGGATGGGGGACAAAATTCACCCCTCCACTTT
>TRBV6-1|TRBJ1-1|once|TRBD1
CASSIQGANTEAFF
TGTGCCAGCAGTATACAGGGGGCTAACACTGAAGCTTTCTTT
>TRBV5-1|TRBJ2-7|.|TRBD1
CASSRTGASSSYEQYF
TGCGCCAGCAGCAGAACAGGGGCCTCGAGCTCCTACGAGCAGTACTTC
>TRBV28|TRBJ2-7|once|.
CASSFFHEQYF
TGTGCCAGCAGTTTTTTCCACGAGCAGTACTTC
>TRBV7-2|TRBJ2-7|.|TRBD2
CASRQAGGGGSYEQYF
TGTGCCAGCAGGCAAGCGGGGGGGGGAGGGTCCTACGAGCAGTACTTC
>TRBV5-1|TRBJ1-4|.|TRBD1
CASREGQSNEKLFF
TGCGCCAGCAGGGAGGGACAGAGTAATGAAAAACTGTTTTTT
>TRBV5-4|TRBJ1-1|.|.
CASSLQRGTEAFF
TGTGCCAGCAGCTTGCAGAGGGGGACTGAAGCTTTCTTT
>TRBV28|TRBJ2-7|.|TRBD2
CASSSGASGSYEQYF
TGTGCCAGCAGTTCTGGGGCTAGCGGGAGTTACGAGCAGTACTTC
>TRBV7-2|TRBJ2-5|.|TRBD2
CASSLSGGFVGETQYF
TGTGCCAGCAGCCTAAGCGGGGGATTTGTCGGGGAGACCCAGTACTTC
>TRBV7-2|TRBJ1-3|.|.
CASSLDVGPGGNTIYF
TGTGCCAGCAGCTTAGATGTAGGACCGGGGGGAAACACCATATATTTT
>TRBV7-2|TRBJ1-1|.|TRBD1
CASSLAPTGGPTGAFF
TGTGCCAGCAGCTTAGCGCCGACAGGGGGTCCTACTGGAGCTTTCTTT
>TRBV7-6|TRBJ2-1|.|TRBD1
CASSVGTGNHNEQFF
TGTGCCAGCAGCGTAGGGACAGGGAACCACAATGAGCAGTTCTTC
>TRBV2|TRBJ2-2|.|TRBD2
CASKPGLAGGRGTGELFF
TGTGCCAGCAAACCGGGACTAGCGGGGGGGCGCGGCACCGGGGAGCTGTTTTTT
>TRBV7-9|TRBJ2-3|once|TRBD1
CASSSTGGFTDTQYF
TGTGCCAGCAGCTCTACAGGGGGCTTCACAGATACGCAGTATTTT
>TRBV4-2|TRBJ2-7|once|TRBD2
CASSQENSGVREQYF
TGTGCCAGCAGCCAAGAGAATAGCGGGGTAAGGGAGCAGTACTTC
>TRBV4-2|TRBJ1-5|.|.
CASSQDFDRWAQPQHF
TGTGCCAGCAGCCAAGATTTCGATCGTTGGGCTCAGCCCCAGCATTTT
>TRBV6-6|TRBJ2-7|.|.
CASSRGGQGSYEQYF
TGTGCCAGCAGCCGGGGGGGACAGGGTTCCTACGAGCAGTACTTC
>TRBV6-1|TRBJ1-2|.|.
CASSEASRVGYTF
TGTGCCAGCAGTGAAGCTTCCAGGGTTGGCTACACCTTC